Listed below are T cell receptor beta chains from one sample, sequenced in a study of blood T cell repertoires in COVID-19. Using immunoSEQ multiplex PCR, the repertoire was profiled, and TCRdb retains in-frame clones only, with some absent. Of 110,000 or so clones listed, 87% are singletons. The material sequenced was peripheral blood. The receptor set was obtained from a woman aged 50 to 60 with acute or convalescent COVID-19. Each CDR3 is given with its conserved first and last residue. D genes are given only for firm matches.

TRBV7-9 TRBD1 CASSPATGGYTEAFF
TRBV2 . CASSMLGQLNQPQHF
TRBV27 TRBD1 CASSRQGVPSGANVLTF
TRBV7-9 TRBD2 CASSFPSSGRGYEQYF
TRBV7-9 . CASSLSSGDIDQPQHF
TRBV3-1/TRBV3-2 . CASSQAGNGQPQHF
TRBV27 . CASSDRGTTDTQYF
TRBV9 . CASSVGQHTDTQYF
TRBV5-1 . CASSFPKGEWSTEAFF
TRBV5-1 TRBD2 CASSLGPGGISYEQYF
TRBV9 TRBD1 CASSSTGERGEKLFF
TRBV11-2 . CASGVETQYF
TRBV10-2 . CASSDGGTGYNEQFF
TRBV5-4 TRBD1 CASSLSQGGFEQFF
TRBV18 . CASSPAGEEKLFF
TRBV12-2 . CASRLGAHGQPQHF
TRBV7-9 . CASSPGGRGSYNEQFF
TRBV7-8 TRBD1 CASSPWNRGINSPLHF
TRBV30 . CAWITGYEQYF
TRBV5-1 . CASSPPGSYEQYF
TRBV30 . CAWSGTTYEQYF
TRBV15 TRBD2 CATSRDRVAGPTGELFF
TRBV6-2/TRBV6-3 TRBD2 CASSYSLGTSGYNEQFF
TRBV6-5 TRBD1 CASSPWTGGNSPLHF
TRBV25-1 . CASSKAIFGERNTGELFF
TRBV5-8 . CASFRAGRLYYGYTF
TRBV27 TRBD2 CASSSLAGGDTDTQYF
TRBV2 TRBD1 CASSGQGEEKLFF
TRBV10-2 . CASSKRAQGHYEQYF
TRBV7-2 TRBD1 CASSLAAGGGYTF
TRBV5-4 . CASSSTPSDEQFF
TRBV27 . CASSLFEVNEQFF
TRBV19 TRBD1 CASSITGGSAFF
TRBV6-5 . CASSPNRALNSPLHF
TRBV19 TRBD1 CASSMGTGQGNSPLHF
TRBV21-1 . CASSKVKSDTQYF
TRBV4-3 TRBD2 CASSEGLQETQYF
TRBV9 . CASSPESSFYNEQFF
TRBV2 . CASTRGGGETQYF
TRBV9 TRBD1 CASSVDWTGGAPLHF
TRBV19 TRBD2 CASTLAGEAYNEQFF